A single sample is the source of the 19 T cell receptor beta chains below, sequenced in a study of T cell changes during pregnancy in multiple sclerosis. Method: immunoSEQ multiplex PCR; TCRdb's copy keeps in-frame clones and lacks some. The sample records about 60,000 clones, about 90% being singletons. This sample comprised CD4+ T cells from peripheral blood mononuclear cells, obtained in the first trimester of pregnancy. These receptors were taken from a female donor with multiple sclerosis, enrolled in a pregnancy study.

The chain has TRBV6-5 and TRBJ2-5; D is uncertain. The CDR3 consists of 15 residues. Between the trimmed V and J ends, which lost 2 bases and 4 bases, there was a span of 14 bases. Germline V lookup: CDR1 MNHEY, CDR2 SVGAGI. CDR3 loop: CASSYAPGPPETQYF. In DNA form, the CDR3 reads TGTGCCAGCAGTTACGCCCCAGGTCCTCCAGAGACCCAGTACTTC.

J is TRBJ1-4 and V is TRBV9, with 9 bases lining up with TRBD1. Germline assignment: CDR1 SGDLS and CDR2 YYNGEE. This CDR3 comprises 15 residues. With V trimmed by 4 bases and J by 8 bases, 9 bases remained unmatched. The CDR3 nucleotides read TGTGCCAGCAGCTCCGGGGGACAGGGTAGGGAAAAACTGTTTTTT. Its protein product is CASSSGGQGREKLFF.

The chain combines TRBV6-5 with TRBJ1-6, with 9 bases that match TRBD1. The CDR3 consists of 15 residues. Trimming removed 6 bases from V and 9 bases from J; junction bases left unmatched: 9. Germline V lookup: CDR1 MNHEY, CDR2 SVGAGI. CDR3 sequence: CASSGPGQGTSPLHF. The CDR3, as DNA: TGTGCCAGCAGCGGGCCGGGACAGGGTACTTCACCCCTCCACTTT.

The rearrangement uses TRBV5-5 and TRBJ2-5; 9 bases line up with TRBD2. This CDR3 spans 14 amino acids. The V and J ends lost 4 bases and 1 base, in that order; junction bases with no gene match: 2. Looked up from germline, CDR1 is SGHKS and CDR2 is YYEKEE (reference sequence). The CDR3 DNA sequence: TGTGCCAGCAGCCGCGGGGGGGGCCAAGAGACCCAGTACTTC. Its protein product is CASSRGGGQETQYF.

The chain employs TRBV10-3 and TRBJ2-7, with unresolved D. Germline CDR1 reads ENHRY; CDR2 reads SYGVKD. This CDR3 region has 11 residues. V was clipped by 4 bases and J by 4 bases, with 5 bases between them. CDR3 in amino acids: CAISAHYEQYF. DNA of the CDR3: TGTGCCATCAGTGCCCATTACGAGCAGTACTTC.

The CDR3 loop is CASSRSNQPQHF. The CDR3 DNA reads as TGTGCCAGCAGCCGGAGCAATCAGCCCCAGCATTTT. V and J are TRBV5-6 and TRBJ1-5; D not resolved. The CDR3 is 12 residues long. V lost 4 bases, J lost 1 base, and 3 bases lay in between. CDR1 is SGHDT, CDR2 YYEEEE, per germline.

This clone was recorded only once. The genes are TRBV7-6 and TRBJ2-2, with 9 bases aligning to TRBD1. Germline V gene lookup returns CDR1 SGHVS and CDR2 FNYEAQ. The CDR3 is 17 residues long. With V trimmed by 5 bases and J by 7 bases, 14 bases remained unmatched. The CDR3 nucleotides are TGTGCCAGCAGCCTATTACCGGGACAGGGTGGTAACGGGGAGCTGTTTTTT. Translated: CASSLLPGQGGNGELFF.

This sequence joins TRBV6-5 and TRBJ2-5, with D possibly being TRBD2 (6 bases). Trimming pared 1 base from V and 6 bases from J, leaving 15 bases between. In germline, CDR1 is MNHEY, CDR2 SVGAGI. The CDR3 runs to 15 residues. Here the CDR3 DNA reads TGTGCCAGCAGTTACTTACGGGGAGGTGAGAAGACCCAGTACTTC. The encoded protein is CASSYLRGGEKTQYF.

This clone was seen a few times. Germline and junction disagree at one end, which may indicate a read error. V and J are TRBV5-4 and TRBJ2-1; 10 bases map to TRBD1. The CDR3 sequence is 14 residues long. Germline loops: CDR1 SGHNT, CDR2 YYREEE (reference sequence). For the CDR3, the DNA is TGTGCCAGTAGCTCAAAGGACAGGGGGAATGAGCAGTTCTTC. Translating gives CASSSKDRGNEQFF.

Worth noting for this clone: A read error may account for a junction end that differs from germline. The chain joins TRBV7-7 to TRBJ2-5; D is ambiguous. This CDR3 comprises 15 residues. Germline V gives CDR1 SSHAT, CDR2 FNYEAQ (reference sequence). CDR3 sequence: CASSLTGGSQETQYF. CDR3 bases: TGTGCTAGCAGCTTAACCGGCGGCAGCCAAGAGACCCAGTACTTC.

The rearrangement uses TRBV4-2 and TRBJ2-2, with a possible D match to TRBD1 (5 bases). Germline assignment: CDR1 LGHNA and CDR2 YNFKEQ. V was pared by 4 bases and J by 4 bases, with 16 bases between. The CDR3 covers 16 residues. CDR3 nucleotide sequence: TGTGCCAGCAGCCCTGAAGGGGTGGTGAGCACCGGGGAGCTGTTTTTT. Translation gives CASSPEGVVSTGELFF.

The rearrangement uses TRBV7-8 and TRBJ1-5, with a weak D call TRBD1 (6 bases). Germline CDR1 SGHVS, CDR2 FQNEAQ. V was pared by 5 bases and J by 4 bases, with 9 bases between. This CDR3 spans 13 amino acids. CDR3 DNA: TGTGCCAGCAGCCCGGACAGTAATCAGCCCCAGCATTTT. Translation: CASSPDSNQPQHF.

The genes are TRBV7-9 and TRBJ2-4, with TRBD1 identical over 9 bases. The CDR3 length is 16 residues. V was clipped by 5 bases and J by 6 bases; unmatched bases: 11. Germline CDR1 and CDR2: SEHNR and FQNEAQ (reference sequence). The CDR3 sequence is CASSAPQGAGGNIQYF. CDR3 in DNA: TGTGCCAGCAGCGCCCCACAGGGGGCGGGCGGAAACATTCAGTACTTC.

This sequence joins TRBV5-5 and TRBJ1-4, with D unresolved. The CDR3 is 13 amino acids. Germline V gene sequence: CDR1 SGHKS, CDR2 YYEKEE (reference sequence). V gave up 5 bases and J gave up 8 bases, with 13 bases separating them. Here the CDR3 DNA reads TGTGCCAGCAGTATTCTTACAGCAGAAAAACTGTTTTTT. Translating it yields CASSILTAEKLFF. Complete variable domain (other parts from reference TRBV5-5 and TRBJ1-4): DAGVTQSPTHLIKTRGQQVTLRCSPISGHKSVSWYQQVLGQGPQFIFQYYEKEERGRGNFPDRFSARQFPNYSSELNVNALLLGDSALYLCASSILTAEKLFFGSGTQLSVL.

The rearrangement links TRBV5-1 to TRBJ1-3; 7 positions match TRBD1. The junction had 6 bases not matched to a gene; V was cut back by 2 bases and J by 4 bases. The CDR3 has 15 residues. Germline CDR1 is SGHRS and CDR2 is YFSETQ. The CDR3 here is CASSLEGAPGNTIYF. The DNA for the CDR3 is TGCGCCAGCAGCTTAGAGGGGGCGCCGGGAAACACCATATATTTT. Full variable domain (rest looked up from reference TRBV5-1 and TRBJ1-3): KAGVTQTPRYLIKTRGQQVTLSCSPISGHRSVSWYQQTPGQGLQFLFEYFSETQRNKGNFPGRFSGRQFSNSRSEMNVSTLELGDSALYLCASSLEGAPGNTIYFGEGSWLTVV.

V usage is TRBV9 and J usage is TRBJ2-3, with TRBD2 matching over 13 bases. Germline values: CDR1 SGDLS, CDR2 YYNGEE. The CDR3 spans 19 residues. The V segment lost 4 bases and the J segment 0 bases; nucleotides outside the gene matches: 11. The CDR3 coding sequence is TGTGCCAGCAGCTTATTCGATACTAGCGGGGGGGATAGCACAGATACGCAGTATTTT. It encodes CASSLFDTSGGDSTDTQYF.

The chain joins TRBV13 to TRBJ1-1; D ambiguous. The CDR3 length is 16 residues. Germline lookup yields CDR1 PRHDT and CDR2 FYEKMQ (reference sequence). V was shortened by 6 bases and J by 1 base, with 18 bases between the two germline ends. The CDR3 spells CASSQRTVNQNTEAFF. CDR3 nucleotide sequence: TGTGCCAGCAGTCAACGGACTGTAAATCAGAACACTGAAGCTTTCTTT.

The chain employs TRBV7-8 and TRBJ2-3; possible D gene TRBD1, 5 bases. Germline values: CDR1 SGHVS, CDR2 FQNEAQ. The CDR3 loop spans 18 amino acids. V lost 0 bases to trimming and J lost 0 bases, with 16 bases between them. The CDR3 DNA is TGTGCCAGCAGCTTAGCGGACGATATCAGGGCTAGCACAGATACGCAGTATTTT. Its translation: CASSLADDIRASTDTQYF. The variable domain in full, with the rest retrieved from reference TRBV7-8 and TRBJ2-3, is GAGVSQSPRYKVAKRGQDVALRCDPISGHVSLFWYQQALGQGPEFLTYFQNEAQLDKSGLPSDRFFAERPEGSVSTLKIQRTQQEDSAVYLCASSLADDIRASTDTQYFGPGTRLTVL.

The rearrangement uses TRBV7-9 and TRBJ2-3, with D possibly being TRBD2 (6 bases). Germline V CDR1 and CDR2: SEHNR, FQNEAQ (reference sequence). CDR3 length equals 14 residues. Trimming cost V 6 bases and J 0 bases, with 10 bases left between them. CDR3 coding DNA: TGTGCCAGCAGAACTAGCTCTAGCACAGATACGCAGTATTTT. It encodes CASRTSSSTDTQYF.